This T cell receptor beta chain was obtained from a study of blood T cell repertoires in COVID-19. Method: immunoSEQ multiplex PCR; TCRdb's copy keeps in-frame clones and lacks some. Of 200,000 to 300,000 clones listed, around 86% were seen once; the top ten hold 1.5% to 2%. This clone was seen a few times. V was trimmed by 0 bases and J by 6 bases, leaving 6 bases between them. The germline V gene has CDR1 LGHDT and CDR2 YNNKEL (reference sequence). This CDR3 contains 13 residues. The clonotype was recovered from a young man who had recovered from COVID-19. Sequencing was carried out using peripheral blood. V is TRBV3-1 (or the pseudogene TRBV3-2) and J is TRBJ1-5; D not resolved. For the CDR3, the DNA is TGTGCCAGCAGCCAAGATTCGGGTCAGCCCCAGCATTTT. Residues: CASSQDSGQPQHF.